These 14 T cell receptor beta chains share one sample of origin, sequenced in a study of T cells in pancreatic ductal adenocarcinoma. Here immunoSEQ multiplex PCR was the method, and the copy in TCRdb shows in-frame clones only, minus some. The table records 85,000 to 120,000 clones, roughly 96% of them present only once. Surgery without prior neoadjuvant therapy was the treatment of the selected pancreatic ductal adenocarcinoma patients. The sample was PBMCs. Receptors were obtained from a human donor with pancreatic ductal adenocarcinoma.

The chain carries TRBV10-1 and TRBJ2-3; 7 bases map to TRBD1. The CDR3 loop spans 12 amino acids. V gave up 5 bases and J gave up 6 bases; unmatched junction bases: 2. Germline V gene sequence: CDR1 WNHNN, CDR2 SYGVQD (reference sequence). The CDR3 reads CASSRQGDTQYF. The CDR3 DNA reads TGCGCCAGCAGTCGACAGGGCGATACGCAGTATTTT.

This rearrangement joins TRBV5-6 to TRBJ2-7, with 8 bases identical to TRBD1. The CDR3 covers 14 residues. Germline lookup yields CDR1 SGHDT and CDR2 YYEEEE. Trimming took 3 bases from V and 2 from J; bases not matched to a gene: 4. The CDR3 here is CASSYRQGPYEQYF. The CDR3, as DNA: TGTGCCAGCAGCTACAGACAGGGGCCCTACGAGCAGTACTTC.

This clone occurred once. V gene TRBV19 combines with J gene TRBJ2-3, with TRBD1 as a possible D gene (5 bases). Germline assignment: CDR1 LNHDA and CDR2 SQIVND (reference sequence). The ends were cut back, 1 base at V and 0 bases at J, with 8 bases in the middle. This CDR3 contains 15 residues. Here the CDR3 reads CASSIGQISTDTQYF. As DNA, the CDR3 is TGTGCCAGTAGTATAGGACAGATCAGCACAGATACGCAGTATTTT.

The chain couples TRBV5-4 to TRBJ2-2, with D hard to call. CDR1 is SGHNT, CDR2 YYREEE, per germline (reference sequence). The CDR3 length is 15 residues. V lost 2 bases and J lost 2, with 10 bases in between. CDR3 DNA: TGTGCCAGCAGCTTCTGGGCACTCAACACCGGGGAGCTGTTTTTT. Amino acid sequence: CASSFWALNTGELFF.

This clone is a singleton in its sample. This chain links TRBV27 with TRBJ2-2, with unresolved D. From germline, CDR1 is MNHEY and CDR2 SMNVEV (reference sequence). The V end was cut by 8 bases, the J end by 4 bases, with 23 bases between. The CDR3 contains 17 residues. The CDR3 loop reads CASGRNLLSAPTGELFF. CDR3 DNA: TGTGCCAGCGGCCGGAATCTTCTCAGCGCGCCCACCGGGGAGCTGTTTTTT.

The CDR3, as DNA: TGCAGCGTTCAACCCGAGCGGGGCCTCTACAATGAGCAGTTCTTC. The encoded protein is CSVQPERGLYNEQFF. The chain joins TRBV29-1 to TRBJ2-1, with 7 positions matching TRBD2. CDR3 size: 15 residues. Germline V lookup: CDR1 SQVTM, CDR2 ANQGSEA. V lost 5 bases to trimming and J lost 3 bases; unmatched junction nucleotides: 10.

V gene TRBV7-2 combines with J gene TRBJ1-2, with D perhaps TRBD1 (6 bases). Germline-derived CDR1 and CDR2 are SGHTA and FQGNSA. The CDR3 length is 16 residues. The V and J ends lost 0 bases and 4 bases respectively, with 15 bases between them. CDR3 coding DNA: TGTGCCAGCAGCTTAGCGCGCGGGGGCGCGGGCTATGGCTACACCTTC. Encoded protein: CASSLARGGAGYGYTF.

This chain uses TRBV18 with TRBJ2-7; D perhaps matches TRBD1 (5 bases). Germline V gene data show CDR1 as KGHSH and CDR2 as LQKENI. The CDR3 runs to 13 residues. The V end was cut by 2 bases, the J end by 4 bases, with 9 bases between. Written as DNA, the CDR3 is TGTGCCAGCTCACCATCCCAGGGATACGAGCAGTACTTC. This translates into CASSPSQGYEQYF. Complete variable domain (other parts from reference TRBV18 and TRBJ2-7): NAGVMQNPRHLVRRRGQEARLRCSPMKGHSHVYWYRQLPEEGLKFMVYLQKENIIDESGMPKERFSAEFPKEGPSILRIQQVVRGDSAAYFCASSPSQGYEQYFGPGTRLTVT.

The chain recombines TRBV9 with TRBJ2-7, with TRBD2 as a possible D gene (6 bases). Looked up from germline, CDR1 is SGDLS and CDR2 is YYNGEE. The CDR3 consists of 15 residues. V lost 0 bases, J lost 2 bases, and 12 bases lay in between. The CDR3 protein is CASSVGGDSAYEQYF. The CDR3 nucleotides read TGTGCCAGCAGCGTAGGGGGGGACTCTGCCTACGAGCAGTACTTC.

This sequence joins TRBV29-1 and TRBJ2-3; 9 nucleotides agree with TRBD2. Germline V lookup: CDR1 SQVTM, CDR2 ANQGSEA. The junction had 8 bases not matched to a gene; V was cut back by 7 bases and J by 0 bases. The CDR3 loop spans 15 amino acids. CDR3 amino acids: CSAQGLAGSTDTQYF. CDR3 coding DNA: TGCAGCGCCCAGGGGCTAGCGGGGAGCACAGATACGCAGTATTTT.

The table lists this clone with a count of one. This chain links TRBV27 with TRBJ2-7; 10 bases line up with TRBD1. The CDR3 spans 12 residues. Germline V gene sequence: CDR1 MNHEY, CDR2 SMNVEV (reference sequence). Unmatched junction bases numbered 1, after V lost 5 bases and J lost 6 bases. CDR3 nucleotides: TGTGCCAGCAGTGGACAGGGGGGCGAGCAGTACTTC. The encoded protein is CASSGQGGEQYF.

The chain uses TRBV5-4 and TRBJ2-5; 8 bases line up with TRBD2. Germline V gene sequence: CDR1 SGHNT, CDR2 YYREEE (reference sequence). This CDR3 comprises 17 residues. V dropped 7 bases and J dropped 4; count of bases not matched to a gene: 18. The CDR3 protein is CASEDAGAAGVRETQYF. The DNA of the CDR3 is TGTGCCAGCGAGGATGCGGGCGCAGCGGGAGTTCGAGAGACCCAGTACTTC.

This chain uses TRBV7-3 with TRBJ2-1; tentatively, D is TRBD2 (5 bases). The V end lost 5 bases, the J end lost 4 bases, and 12 bases lay between the germline ends. This CDR3 comprises 14 residues. Germline values: CDR1 SGHTA, CDR2 FQGTGA. The CDR3, as DNA: TGTGCCAGCAGCCTCCGCTCGGGGTACAATGAGCAGTTCTTC. Amino acid sequence: CASSLRSGYNEQFF.

V usage is TRBV29-1 and J usage is TRBJ1-1; 10 positions match TRBD1. Germline trimming cut 2 bases from V and 5 bases from J; bases unmatched to any gene: 11. CDR3 size: 16 residues. CDR1 is SQVTM and CDR2 is ANQGSEA in the germline V gene. CDR3 nucleotides: TGCAGCGTTGAAACGGGAGGGACAGGGGTGCAAACTGAAGCTTTCTTT. Translated: CSVETGGTGVQTEAFF.